Below are 8 T cell receptor beta chains sequenced from a single sample in a study of Ad26.COV2.S vaccination and SARS-CoV-2 variants. This table comes from immunoSEQ multiplex PCR, and its TCRdb copy is limited to in-frame clones, with some not included. Seen here are over 450,000 clones, about 88% observed once, and the top ten hold 1.5% to 2%. Treatment given: about 20 received Ad26.COV2.S at low or high dose, single or two shots; 5 received placebo; per-sample allocation not given. Specimens were obtained on day 63 following the first vaccine or placebo injection. The specimen comprised peripheral blood, sampled in a trial of Ad26.COV2.S vaccine versus placebo. Receptors originate from a person aged 18-60 years who received the Ad26.COV2.S COVID-19 vaccine or a placebo.

DNA of the CDR3: TGTGCCAGCAGCCAAGATCTCTGGGGGGCTAGCACAGATACGCAGTATTTT. This encodes CASSQDLWGASTDTQYF. This chain joins TRBV14 and TRBJ2-3; D is perhaps TRBD1 or TRBD2 (6 bases each). The CDR3 has 17 amino acids. Trimming stripped 0 bases from V and 0 bases from J, with 13 bases between. Germline V gives CDR1 SGHDN, CDR2 FVKESK.

The chain employs TRBV9 and TRBJ2-1; 14 nucleotides agree with TRBD2. The V gene end was trimmed by 3 bases and the J gene end by 4 bases; junction bases not matched to a gene: 3. The CDR3 has 16 amino acids. CDR1 is SGDLS and CDR2 is YYNGEE in the germline V gene. As DNA, the CDR3 is TGTGCCAGCAGCGCCGGGACTAGCGGGAGTTACAATGAGCAGTTCTTC. It yields the protein CASSAGTSGSYNEQFF.

This rearrangement joins TRBV5-1 to TRBJ2-4, with TRBD1 matching over 7 bases. The CDR3 consists of 15 residues. V shed 3 bases, J shed 3 bases, and the junction held 6 bases outside the gene matches. The germline V gene encodes CDR1 SGHRS and CDR2 YFSETQ. Here the CDR3 DNA reads TGCGCCAGCAGCTGGACAGGATATGACAAAAACATTCAGTACTTC. Its protein is CASSWTGYDKNIQYF.

This chain connects TRBV19 to TRBJ2-5, with D maybe TRBD1 (5 bases). Germline loops: CDR1 LNHDA, CDR2 SQIVND (reference sequence). V was trimmed by 3 bases and J by 0 bases, leaving 11 bases between them. This CDR3 is built from 15 residues. CDR3: CASSMVAGYQETQYF. CDR3 nucleotides: TGTGCCAGTAGTATGGTTGCAGGGTACCAAGAGACCCAGTACTTC.

This clone was observed once. This chain connects TRBV2 to TRBJ1-2, with D possibly being TRBD1 (5 bases). The CDR3 loop spans 13 amino acids. The germline gives CDR1 SNHLY, CDR2 FYNNEI. With 4 bases removed from V and 8 bases from J, the gap between germline ends came to 14 bases. The CDR3 DNA follows: TGTGCCAGCAGTGTTCGGCAGGGTTTGGGCTACACCTTC. As protein: CASSVRQGLGYTF.

V is TRBV29-1 and J is TRBJ1-4; D remains ambiguous. Trimming left V 4 bases short and J 4 bases short, with 10 bases between. CDR3 size: 13 residues. Germline V gives CDR1 SQVTM, CDR2 ANQGSEA. The CDR3 loop is CSVVVGINEKLFF. In nucleotides, the CDR3 is TGCAGCGTTGTGGTGGGGATTAATGAAAAACTGTTTTTT.

This chain joins TRBV4-1 and TRBJ2-4; tentative D call: TRBD1 (6 bases). The CDR3 sequence is 13 residues long. Germline V lookup: CDR1 MGHRA, CDR2 YSYEKL. V was shortened by 8 bases and J by 6 bases, with 14 bases between the two germline ends. The CDR3 loop reads CASASQGANIQYF. CDR3 DNA sequence: TGCGCCAGCGCCTCACAGGGCGCAAACATTCAGTACTTC.

This clone was recorded once. The chain couples TRBV29-1 to TRBJ2-7, with 9 bases identical to TRBD1. After removal of 7 bases from V and 2 bases from J, the junction contained 12 bases not matched to a gene. The germline gives CDR1 SQVTM, CDR2 ANQGSEA. The CDR3 runs to 15 residues. The CDR3 loop reads CSETGGLITTYEQYF. CDR3 bases: TGCAGCGAAACAGGGGGCCTCATAACGACCTACGAGCAGTACTTC.